This T cell receptor (beta chain) was identified during a study of cytomegalovirus exposure and HLA in healthy donors. Overall study results and limits: The classifier was said to identify cytomegalovirus status with high specificity and sensitivity. Highest at DRB1 and lowest at HLA-C, TCR association rates differed among HLA loci in a later analysis. Based on reports, TCR beta sequences accurately predicted HLA-A and HLA-B alleles for most subjects.

Vbeta (60) and Jbeta (13) primers were used in the PCR. The method was immunoSEQ multiplex PCR; TCRdb's version includes in-frame clones alone and lacks a portion of them. In total, the table holds 130,000 or so clones. Turning to this clone: Its antigen is currently unknown.

This clonotype was obtained from a woman aged 40 to 55 in good health and CMV-seronegative. Sequencing used PBMCs.

CDR3 in amino acids: CASSLGQEGNEQFF. CDR3 DNA sequence: TGCGCCAGCAGCCTGGGGCAGGAGGGCAATGAGCAGTTCTTC. V gene TRBV5-1 combines with J gene TRBJ2-1; perhaps TRBD2 as D (6 bases). CDR1 is SGHRS and CDR2 is YFSETQ in the germline V gene. The germline V and J ends were trimmed by 4 bases and 6 bases, with 14 bases remaining between them. There are 14 residues in the CDR3.